The 29 T cell receptor beta chains below come from one sample, sequenced in a study of T-cell reconstitution after alpha-beta-depleted transplantation in children. Using unique molecular identifiers, the investigators prepared the TCRbeta library. TCRdb used MiXCR to reprocess the PCR reads, holding one entry per CDR3 protein. The sample comprises roughly 500,000 distinct CDR3 sequences, roughly an eighth of which are singletons, and about 5.6% rests with the top ten. The sequences come from PBMCs from the stem cell graft donor, collected from the stem cell graft. The receptors come from a human donor who donated a stem cell graft to a child with combined immunodeficiency.

This clonotype was seen a handful of times. V and J are TRBV24-1 and TRBJ2-3, with 11 bases aligning to TRBD1. The CDR3 sequence is 19 residues long. CDR1 and CDR2 from the germline V gene are KGHDR and SFDVKD. V gave up 2 bases and J gave up 3 bases; unmatched junction bases: 12. Here the CDR3 reads CATSDSLAWDRGWTDTQYF. CDR3 coding DNA: TGTGCCACCAGTGATTCTTTAGCCTGGGACAGGGGGTGGACAGATACGCAGTATTTT.

Ten or more counts support this clonotype. The CDR3 sequence is CASSKQGADEKLFF. The CDR3 region has the DNA TGCGCCAGCAGCAAGCAGGGGGCGGATGAAAAACTGTTTTTT. The V gene is TRBV5-1, the J gene TRBJ1-4; TRBD1 agrees at 8 bases. CDR1 is SGHRS, CDR2 YFSETQ, per germline. J lost 6 bases, V lost 4 bases, and 5 bases had no gene match. The length of the CDR3 is 14 residues.

At least ten counts were recorded for this clonotype. V gene TRBV12-3 or TRBV12-4 combines with J gene TRBJ1-2, with 7 bases identical to TRBD1. The CDR3 length is 14 residues. J gave up 7 bases and V 5 bases, and 10 bases lay outside the gene matches. DNA for the CDR3: TGTGCCAGCAGTGCCTCGGGACAGAGGTCTGGCTACACCTTC. It yields the protein CASSASGQRSGYTF.

This clonotype was seen a few times. The chain is built from TRBV16 and TRBJ1-6; D unresolved. This CDR3 has 15 residues. The V gene lost 4 bases and the J gene lost 8 bases, with 15 bases spanning the gap. In germline, CDR1 is KGHSY, CDR2 FQNENV. The CDR3 nucleotides are TGTGCCAGCAGCCTACGAGGATTTCAAGATTCACCCCTCCACTTT. It codes for CASSLRGFQDSPLHF. Based on the CDR3 plus reference TRBV16 and TRBJ1-6, the full variable domain is GEEVAQTPKHLVRGEGQKAKLYCAPIKGHSYVFWYQQVLKNEFKFLISFQNENVFDETGMPKERFSAKCLPNSPCSLEIQATKLEDSAVYFCASSLRGFQDSPLHFGNGTRLTVT.

This clonotype was detected only a few times. This chain uses TRBV12-3 or TRBV12-4 with TRBJ1-1; maybe TRBD1 (5 bases). The CDR3 contains 12 residues. V lost 5 bases, J lost 11 bases, and 15 bases lay in between. The CDR3: CASSLAGTHAFF. CDR3 sequence (DNA): TGTGCCAGCAGTCTCGCCGGGACCCACGCTTTCTTT.

The V gene is TRBV2, the J gene TRBJ2-7; D remains ambiguous. Trimming removed 8 bases at V and 0 bases at J, with 11 bases between. CDR3 length: 13 residues. CDR1 and CDR2 (germline): SNHLY, FYNNEI. The CDR3 DNA is TGTGCCAGCCAGAGGACGGACTCCTACGAGCAGTACTTC. Translated: CASQRTDSYEQYF.

The J gene is TRBJ2-7, the V gene TRBV7-9, with D tentatively TRBD1 (6 bases). Germline V gives CDR1 SEHNR, CDR2 FQNEAQ (reference sequence). Between the trimmed V and J ends, which lost 6 bases and 2 bases, there was a span of 14 bases. The CDR3 spans 14 residues. CDR3 nucleotides: TGTGCCAGCAGTCCGACGACAGGAGCCTACGAGCAGTACTTC. As protein: CASSPTTGAYEQYF.

The sample holds a few counts of this clonotype. The chain couples TRBV7-9 to TRBJ2-7; TRBD1 aligns across 7 bases. J gave up 1 base and V 5 bases, and 14 bases lay outside the gene matches. This CDR3 comprises 17 residues. CDR1 is SEHNR, CDR2 FQNEAQ, per germline (reference sequence). The chain's CDR3 is CASSPRIRTGVSYEQYF. CDR3 bases: TGTGCCAGCAGCCCAAGAATAAGGACAGGAGTGTCCTACGAGCAGTACTTC.

V is TRBV2 and J is TRBJ2-2; D remains ambiguous. The CDR3 length is 16 residues. Germline V lookup: CDR1 SNHLY, CDR2 FYNNEI. Trimming shortened V by 3 bases and J by 4 bases, and 15 bases separated the two germline ends. CDR3 in amino acids: CASSDLSTPFTGELFF. The CDR3 bases are TGTGCCAGCAGTGATTTATCCACCCCTTTCACCGGGGAGCTGTTTTTT. Full variable domain (rest looked up from reference TRBV2 and TRBJ2-2): EPEVTQTPSHQVTQMGQEVILRCVPISNHLYFYWYRQILGQKVEFLVSFYNNEISEKSEIFDDQFSVERPDGSNFTLKIRSTKLEDSAMYFCASSDLSTPFTGELFFGEGSRLTVL.

The V call is TRBV29-1, the J call TRBJ2-5; possible D gene TRBD1, 5 bases. Deletions cut 7 bases from V and 4 bases from J, with 10 bases between. CDR3 length: 11 amino acids. Germline CDR1 is SQVTM and CDR2 is ANQGSEA. The CDR3 region is CSGKDTETQYF. The DNA of the CDR3 is TGCAGCGGGAAGGACACAGAGACCCAGTACTTC.

Concerning this clonotype itself: A much bigger clone sits one base away, suggesting this may be a read error. This likely comes from a read error, as the CDR3 has no conserved phenylalanine or tryptophan at its end. This chain connects TRBV5-6 to TRBJ2-3, with D perhaps matching TRBD2 (6 bases). V lost 1 base and J lost 2, with 11 bases in between. The CDR3 totals 15 residues. The V gene's germline CDR1 is SGHDT and CDR2 YYEEEE. CDR3 residues: CASSLFSGYTDTQYL. In DNA, the CDR3 is TGTGCCAGCAGCTTGTTCAGCGGGTACACAGATACGCAGTATTTA.

A few counts support this clonotype. The chain recombines TRBV11-3 with TRBJ2-1; possible D gene TRBD2, 5 bases. Germline V gene lookup returns CDR1 SGHNT and CDR2 YENEEA. CDR3 length equals 15 residues. Trimming took off 0 bases at V and 8 bases at J, with 14 bases between the two ends. For the CDR3, the DNA is TGTGCCAGCAGCTTAGAATTGAGGGAGCTGGATGAGCAGTTCTTC. Protein sequence: CASSLELRELDEQFF. The full variable domain, rest sourced from reference TRBV11-3 and TRBJ2-1, is EAGVVQSPRYKIIEKKQPVAFWCNPISGHNTLYWYLQNLGQGPELLIRYENEEAVDDSQLPKDRFSAERLKGVDSTLKIQPAELGDSAVYLCASSLELRELDEQFFGPGTRLTVL.

This clonotype was observed a few times. The rearrangement joins TRBV30 to TRBJ2-7, with D unclear. This CDR3 is built from 13 residues. CDR1 is GTSNPN, CDR2 SVGIG, per germline (reference sequence). V was cut by 2 bases and J by 7 bases, with 15 bases left in between. CDR3 sequence reads: CAWSYGSPREQYF. The CDR3 region has the DNA TGTGCCTGGAGTTATGGGTCCCCTCGGGAGCAGTACTTC.

This clonotype was seen a few times. The rearrangement uses TRBV12-3 or TRBV12-4 and TRBJ1-5, with D possibly matching TRBD1 (5 bases). The ends were cut back, 5 bases at V and 2 bases at J, with 19 bases in the middle. The CDR3 runs to 17 residues. CDR3 bases: TGTGCCAGCAGTCCCAGGGACCTCGGGCATGGCAATCAGCCCCAGCATTTT. The encoded protein is CASSPRDLGHGNQPQHF.

V and J are TRBV7-9 and TRBJ2-7, with D unresolved. CDR3 size: 15 residues. Trimming took off 4 bases at V and 0 bases at J, with 13 bases between the two ends. CDR1 and CDR2 from the germline V gene are SEHNR and FQNEAQ (reference sequence). CDR3 DNA sequence: TGTGCCAGCAGCTATAGCCTGTACAGCTCCTACGAGCAGTACTTC. Translation: CASSYSLYSSYEQYF.

This clonotype has just a few counts. The chain employs TRBV12-3 or TRBV12-4 and TRBJ2-7; D is perhaps TRBD1 (7 bases). This CDR3 region has 14 residues. Deletions cut 6 bases from V and 4 bases from J, with 16 bases between. CDR3 coding DNA: TGTGCCAGCAGACGAGGGGCAGGGGGGTACGAGCAGTACTTC. This codes for CASRRGAGGYEQYF.

The chain is built from TRBV9 and TRBJ2-1; D is perhaps TRBD1 (6 bases). V dropped 6 bases and J dropped 2 bases, with 15 bases sitting between them. Germline V gene sequence: CDR1 SGDLS, CDR2 YYNGEE. CDR3 length equals 15 residues. CDR3 bases: TGTGCCAGCAACCAGGGGAGCGCACCCTACAATGAGCAGTTCTTC. Encoded protein: CASNQGSAPYNEQFF.

In this sample, this clonotype turned up many times. This chain links TRBV29-1 with TRBJ2-1, with 9 positions matching TRBD2. CDR1 SQVTM and CDR2 ANQGSEA come from the germline V gene. Trimming removed 0 bases from V and 3 bases from J; junction bases left unmatched: 6. The length of the CDR3 is 16 residues. CDR3 DNA sequence: TGCAGCGTTGAAGATTCCAGCGGGGGGAACTACAATGAGCAGTTCTTC. This codes for CSVEDSSGGNYNEQFF.

This clonotype was picked up many times. The chain combines TRBV5-5 with TRBJ2-2, with unresolved D. This CDR3 comprises 15 residues. Germline values: CDR1 SGHKS, CDR2 YYEKEE (reference sequence). Trimming pared 2 bases from V and 0 bases from J, leaving 8 bases between. In DNA, the CDR3 is TGTGCCAGCAGCTTATACGCCCCGAACACCGGGGAGCTGTTTTTT. It encodes CASSLYAPNTGELFF.

This clonotype was recorded a few times. The rearrangement joins TRBV5-1 to TRBJ2-7; weak D call: TRBD1 (5 bases). CDR3 length: 17 residues. With 3 bases removed from V and 5 bases from J, the gap between germline ends came to 24 bases. Germline loops: CDR1 SGHRS, CDR2 YFSETQ. CDR3: CASSSTPSPRQSHEQYF. In nucleotides, the CDR3 is TGCGCCAGCAGCTCTACCCCCTCCCCTAGACAGTCCCACGAGCAGTACTTC. Full variable domain (missing parts from reference TRBV5-1 and TRBJ2-7): KAGVTQTPRYLIKTRGQQVTLSCSPISGHRSVSWYQQTPGQGLQFLFEYFSETQRNKGNFPGRFSGRQFSNSRSEMNVSTLELGDSALYLCASSSTPSPRQSHEQYFGPGTRLTVT.

This chain joins TRBV7-3 and TRBJ2-5; 8 bases match TRBD2. This CDR3 is built from 15 residues. CDR1 is SGHTA and CDR2 is FQGTGA in the germline V gene. With 0 bases clipped from V and 2 bases from J, the junction kept 2 bases outside the gene matches. The CDR3 loop reads CASSLTGLEQETQYF. The CDR3 DNA sequence: TGTGCCAGCAGCTTAACGGGACTAGAACAAGAGACCCAGTACTTC.

A word on this clonotype: This may be a read error, as it is one base from a much larger clone. The rearrangement links TRBV12-3 or TRBV12-4 to TRBJ2-1; tentatively, D is TRBD1 or TRBD2 (6 bases each). V lost 5 bases, J lost 5 bases, and 22 bases lay in between. The CDR3 runs 17 residues. CDR3 sequence (DNA): TGTGCCAGCAGTCTTTTCGGGGGCCCACTGGTAAACAATGAGCAGTTCTTC. This translates into CASSLFGGPLVNNEQFF.

Only a few counts were recorded for this clonotype. V and J are TRBV7-9 and TRBJ1-2; D might be TRBD1 (6 bases). The CDR3 has 14 residues. V lost 5 bases and J 5 bases, leaving 15 bases between the germline ends. Germline V gene lookup returns CDR1 SEHNR and CDR2 FQNEAQ (reference sequence). CDR3: CASSKDTGAYGYTF. Here the CDR3 DNA reads TGTGCCAGCAGCAAGGACACGGGGGCATATGGCTACACCTTC.

The rearrangement joins TRBV6-2 or TRBV6-3 to TRBJ2-1, with D hard to call. The V gene lost 0 bases and the J gene lost 5 bases, with 23 bases spanning the gap. CDR3 size: 19 residues. Germline V lookup: CDR1 MNHEY, CDR2 SVGEGT. For the CDR3, the DNA is TGTGCCAGCAGTTACTCGATGGTGGTCCGGACGAGGCAGGACAATGAGCAGTTCTTC. This sequence encodes CASSYSMVVRTRQDNEQFF.

This clonotype was seen many times. The chain is built from TRBV5-1 and TRBJ1-5; D possibly corresponds to TRBD1 (5 bases). V lost 1 base and J lost 5, with 13 bases in between. The CDR3 has 15 amino acids. Germline-derived CDR1 and CDR2 are SGHRS and YFSETQ. This CDR3 is CASSLLSGLDQPQHF. The CDR3, as DNA: TGCGCCAGCAGCTTGTTGTCAGGGTTGGATCAGCCCCAGCATTTT.

This clonotype was counted only a few times. The rearrangement joins TRBV30 to TRBJ2-1, with D possibly TRBD2 on 6 matching bases. The CDR3 contains 16 residues. Trimming removed 0 bases at V and 8 bases at J, with 20 bases between. CDR1 is GTSNPN and CDR2 is SVGIG in the germline V gene (reference sequence). The CDR3 nucleotides are TGTGCCTGGAGTGTACTTAGTCGTGGGGGAGGATATGAGCAGTTCTTC. The encoded protein is CAWSVLSRGGGYEQFF.

At least ten counts were recorded for this clonotype. The chain carries TRBV12-3 or TRBV12-4 and TRBJ2-7, with D hard to call. V was trimmed by 2 bases and J by 5 bases, leaving 4 bases between them. The CDR3 contains 11 residues. The CDR3 spells CASSLTNEQYF. The DNA of the CDR3 is TGTGCCAGCAGTTTAACGAACGAGCAGTACTTC.

This clonotype was observed a handful of times. The chain uses TRBV7-2 and TRBJ1-3, with unresolved D. CDR3 length equals 13 residues. The V end was cut by 3 bases, the J end by 0 bases, with 3 bases between. Germline CDR1 is SGHTA and CDR2 is FQGNSA. The CDR3 coding sequence is TGTGCCAGCAGCTTCCTCTCTGGAAACACCATATATTTT. This encodes CASSFLSGNTIYF.

The chain couples TRBV9 to TRBJ2-3; D may be TRBD1 (5 bases). The V end was cut by 0 bases, the J end by 5 bases, with 13 bases between. In germline, CDR1 is SGDLS, CDR2 YYNGEE. This CDR3 comprises 15 residues. CDR3 residues: CASSVGGRLLDTQYF. The CDR3, as DNA: TGTGCCAGCAGCGTAGGGGGCAGATTATTAGATACGCAGTATTTT. Variable domain in full (rest from reference TRBV9 and TRBJ2-3): DSGVTQTPKHLITATGQRVTLRCSPRSGDLSVYWYQQSLDQGLQFLIQYYNGEERAKGNILERFSAQQFPDLHSELNLSSLELGDSALYFCASSVGGRLLDTQYFGPGTRLTVL.